Listed here are 17 T cell receptor beta chains from one sample, sequenced in a study of early T cells in non-severe SARS-CoV-2 infection. One entry per CDR3 protein, called by TCRdb with MiXCR from the 5' RACE reads. The data show about 64,000 distinct CDR3 sequences, with around 13% seen just once and roughly 4.2% held by the top ten. Material for sequencing was whole blood. These receptors were collected from an adult who was a healthcare worker with PCR-confirmed SARS-CoV-2 infection or an uninfected control (not recorded which).

A word on this clonotype: With a much larger clone just one base away, this may be a read error. The chain joins TRBV11-3 to TRBJ2-1; D is possibly TRBD1 or TRBD2 (5 bases each). CDR1 SGHNT and CDR2 YENEEA come from the germline V gene. The CDR3 contains 13 residues. V was shortened by 3 bases and J by 9 bases, with 12 bases between the two germline ends. The CDR3 sequence is CASSFRVGTEQFF. The CDR3 nucleotides read TGTGCCAGCAGCTTTCGCGTGGGGACTGAGCAGTTCTTC.

This clonotype has at least ten counts. The V call is TRBV7-2, the J call TRBJ2-2; D unresolved. V was pared by 3 bases and J by 2 bases, with 1 base between. The CDR3 is 12 residues long. CDR1 SGHTA and CDR2 FQGNSA come from the germline V gene. CDR3 in amino acids: CASSFNTGELFF. The DNA for the CDR3 is TGTGCCAGCAGCTTCAACACCGGGGAGCTGTTTTTT.

The sample holds a few counts of this clonotype. This chain links TRBV11-2 with TRBJ1-2; D not resolved. Trimming left V 7 bases short and J 6 bases short, with 21 bases between. Germline loops: CDR1 SGHAT, CDR2 FQNNGV. The CDR3 spans 15 residues. In DNA form, the CDR3 reads TGTGCCAGCAACTCCCCCCGGCGGGGATCGGATGGCTACACCTTC. This gives the protein CASNSPRRGSDGYTF.

This clonotype was detected ten times or more. This rearrangement joins TRBV7-8 to TRBJ1-1, with D unresolved. The CDR3 is 12 amino acids. Trimming pared 5 bases from V and 11 bases from J, leaving 15 bases between. Germline V lookup: CDR1 SGHVS, CDR2 FQNEAQ. The CDR3 loop is CASSVGKGRAFF. Written as DNA, the CDR3 is TGTGCCAGCAGCGTTGGGAAGGGCAGGGCTTTCTTT.

This chain connects TRBV19 to TRBJ2-7, with D tentatively TRBD1 (5 bases). CDR3 size: 14 residues. Between the trimmed V and J ends, which lost 5 bases and 0 bases, there was a span of 11 bases. Germline loops: CDR1 LNHDA, CDR2 SQIVND (reference sequence). This CDR3 reads CASSARQSSYEQYF. For the CDR3, the DNA is TGTGCCAGTAGTGCACGACAGTCCTCCTACGAGCAGTACTTC.

This sequence joins TRBV5-4 and TRBJ1-1; D possibly corresponds to TRBD1 (5 bases). V dropped 0 bases and J dropped 2 bases, with 11 bases sitting between them. Germline assignment: CDR1 SGHNT and CDR2 YYREEE (reference sequence). This CDR3 has 15 amino acids. The CDR3, as DNA: TGTGCCAGCAGCTTGGTTCCACAGGTAAACACTGAAGCTTTCTTT. Translated, it gives CASSLVPQVNTEAFF. Full variable domain (missing parts from reference TRBV5-4 and TRBJ1-1): ETGVTQSPTHLIKTRGQQVTLRCSSQSGHNTVSWYQQALGQGPQFIFQYYREEENGRGNFPPRFSGLQFPNYSSELNVNALELDDSALYLCASSLVPQVNTEAFFGQGTRLTVV.

Notes on this clonotype: Given a much more abundant clone one base away, this may be a read error. The chain has TRBV6-5 and TRBJ1-1; 7 nucleotides agree with TRBD1. Germline lookup yields CDR1 MNHEY and CDR2 SVGAGI. The CDR3 is made up of 14 amino acids. The DNA of the CDR3 is TGTGCCAGCAGTTATCAACCGGGACAGACAGAAGTTTTCTTT. This encodes CASSYQPGQTEVFF.

This clonotype was detected many times. This chain uses TRBV7-6 with TRBJ2-1; D might be TRBD2 (7 bases). Germline loops: CDR1 SGHVS, CDR2 FNYEAQ. V lost 0 bases and J 0 bases, leaving 9 bases between the germline ends. The CDR3 runs 16 residues. The CDR3 spells CASSLAAGASYNEQFF. The DNA of the CDR3 is TGTGCCAGCAGCTTAGCGGCGGGGGCCTCCTACAATGAGCAGTTCTTC.

This clonotype was observed a handful of times. The V call is TRBV30, the J call TRBJ2-7; 7 bases match TRBD1. The CDR3 is made up of 14 amino acids. V was pared by 4 bases and J by 2 bases, with 8 bases of the junction left unmatched. Per the germline V gene, CDR1 is GTSNPN and CDR2 is SVGIG (reference sequence). The CDR3 DNA reads TGTGCCTGGAACGGACAGGACTTTACCTACGAGCAGTACTTC. It translates to CAWNGQDFTYEQYF.

This clonotype was counted at least ten times. V is TRBV7-2 and J is TRBJ2-3; 11 bases agree with TRBD2. The CDR3 extends over 15 amino acids. The V gene's germline CDR1 is SGHTA and CDR2 FQGNSA. V gave up 1 base and J gave up 9 bases; unmatched junction bases: 6. CDR3: CASSLDSGGAGTQYF. The DNA for the CDR3 is TGTGCCAGCAGCTTAGATAGCGGGGGGGCTGGAACGCAGTATTTT.

A few counts support this clonotype. The V and J genes are TRBV6-8 and TRBJ1-5; a possible D gene is TRBD1 (6 bases). V lost 5 bases and J lost 1, with 24 bases in between. The CDR3 spans 19 residues. Germline V gene lookup returns CDR1 MNHGY and CDR2 SAAAGT. The CDR3 spells CASSPGDRKQGLSNQPQHF. CDR3 nucleotide sequence: TGTGCCAGCAGTCCCGGCGACAGGAAACAGGGATTAAGCAATCAGCCCCAGCATTTT.

This clonotype showed up many times. The rearrangement joins TRBV6-6 to TRBJ1-4; D is unresolved. Germline assignment: CDR1 MNHNY and CDR2 SVGAGI (reference sequence). V was pared by 5 bases and J by 4 bases, with 11 bases between. The CDR3 has 14 residues. CDR3 residues: CASSTGRNNEKLFF. CDR3 nucleotide sequence: TGTGCCAGCAGTACCGGACGGAATAATGAAAAACTGTTTTTT.

The chain uses TRBV29-1 and TRBJ2-7, with TRBD1 identical over 8 bases. Per the germline V gene, CDR1 is SQVTM and CDR2 is ANQGSEA. This CDR3 is 15 amino acids long. J lost 5 bases, V lost 1 base, and 10 bases had no gene match. For the CDR3, the DNA is TGCAGCGTTGAAGGCTATGGACAGGGTGAAAACGAGCAGTACTTC. Translated: CSVEGYGQGENEQYF.

The gene calls are TRBV19 and TRBJ2-3; D is perhaps TRBD1 (6 bases). The CDR3 is 16 residues long. Germline V CDR1 and CDR2: LNHDA, SQIVND (reference sequence). Between the trimmed V and J ends, which lost 5 bases and 2 bases, there was a span of 17 bases. CDR3 DNA sequence: TGTGCCAGTAGTTTTGGAGAGACAGGCTTCACAGATACGCAGTATTTT. Protein sequence: CASSFGETGFTDTQYF.

The chain links TRBV20-1 to TRBJ2-7; 13 nucleotides line up with TRBD2. V gave up 5 bases and J gave up 2 bases; unmatched junction bases: 9. Looked up from germline, CDR1 is DFQATT and CDR2 is SNEGSKA (reference sequence). CDR3 length: 16 amino acids. CDR3 nucleotide sequence: TGCAGTGCTGGCGGACTAGCGGGGGTGTCTGCCTACGAGCAGTACTTC. Translation gives CSAGGLAGVSAYEQYF.

This clonotype was found many times. This sequence joins TRBV14 and TRBJ1-1, with 7 bases lining up with TRBD1. Germline CDR1 SGHDN, CDR2 FVKESK. V dropped 4 bases and J dropped 8; count of bases not matched to a gene: 10. The CDR3 is made up of 14 amino acids. This CDR3 reads CASSRKTGAREAFF. For the CDR3, the DNA is TGTGCCAGCAGCCGGAAAACAGGGGCGAGGGAAGCTTTCTTT. Variable domain in full (rest from reference TRBV14 and TRBJ1-1): EAGVTQFPSHSVIEKGQTVTLRCDPISGHDNLYWYRRVMGKEIKFLLHFVKESKQDESGMPNNRFLAERTGGTYSTLKVQPAELEDSGVYFCASSRKTGAREAFFGQGTRLTVV.

This clonotype was picked up a small number of times. The chain combines TRBV4-1 with TRBJ2-4; possibly TRBD1 for D (6 bases). Between the trimmed V and J ends, which lost 0 bases and 8 bases, there was a span of 20 bases. CDR1 is MGHRA and CDR2 is YSYEKL in the germline V gene. The CDR3 sequence is 17 residues long. CDR3 sequence reads: CASSQEMGAWGKDIQYF. The CDR3 DNA follows: TGCGCCAGCAGCCAAGAAATGGGGGCGTGGGGTAAGGACATTCAGTACTTC.